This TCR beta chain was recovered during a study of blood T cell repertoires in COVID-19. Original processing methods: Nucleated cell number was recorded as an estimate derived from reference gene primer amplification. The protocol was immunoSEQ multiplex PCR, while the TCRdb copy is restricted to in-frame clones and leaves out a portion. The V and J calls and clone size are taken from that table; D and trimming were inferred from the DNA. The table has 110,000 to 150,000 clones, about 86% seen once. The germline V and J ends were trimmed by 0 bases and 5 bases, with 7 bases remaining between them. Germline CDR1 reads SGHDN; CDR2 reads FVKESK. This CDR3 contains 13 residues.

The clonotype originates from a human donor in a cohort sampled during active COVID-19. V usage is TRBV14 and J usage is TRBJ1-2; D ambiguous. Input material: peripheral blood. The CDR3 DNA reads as TGTGCCAGCAGCCAAGATGTGGCATATGGCTACACCTTC. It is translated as CASSQDVAYGYTF.